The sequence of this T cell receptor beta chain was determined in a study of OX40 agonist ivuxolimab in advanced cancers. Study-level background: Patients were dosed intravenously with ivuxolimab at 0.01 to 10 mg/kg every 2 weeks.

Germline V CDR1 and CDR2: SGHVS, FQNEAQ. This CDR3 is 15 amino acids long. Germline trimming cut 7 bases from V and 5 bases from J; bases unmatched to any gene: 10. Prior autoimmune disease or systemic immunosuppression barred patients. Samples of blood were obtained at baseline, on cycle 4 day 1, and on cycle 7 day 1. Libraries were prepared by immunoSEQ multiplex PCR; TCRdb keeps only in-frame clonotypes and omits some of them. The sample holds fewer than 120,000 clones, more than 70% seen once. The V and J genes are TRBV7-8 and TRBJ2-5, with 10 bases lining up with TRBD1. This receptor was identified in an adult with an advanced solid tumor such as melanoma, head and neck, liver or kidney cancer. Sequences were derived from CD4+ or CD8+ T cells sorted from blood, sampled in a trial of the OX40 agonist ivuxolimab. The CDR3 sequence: CASTSRQGAWETQYF. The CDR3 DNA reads TGTGCCAGCACCTCGCGACAGGGGGCCTGGGAGACCCAGTACTTC.